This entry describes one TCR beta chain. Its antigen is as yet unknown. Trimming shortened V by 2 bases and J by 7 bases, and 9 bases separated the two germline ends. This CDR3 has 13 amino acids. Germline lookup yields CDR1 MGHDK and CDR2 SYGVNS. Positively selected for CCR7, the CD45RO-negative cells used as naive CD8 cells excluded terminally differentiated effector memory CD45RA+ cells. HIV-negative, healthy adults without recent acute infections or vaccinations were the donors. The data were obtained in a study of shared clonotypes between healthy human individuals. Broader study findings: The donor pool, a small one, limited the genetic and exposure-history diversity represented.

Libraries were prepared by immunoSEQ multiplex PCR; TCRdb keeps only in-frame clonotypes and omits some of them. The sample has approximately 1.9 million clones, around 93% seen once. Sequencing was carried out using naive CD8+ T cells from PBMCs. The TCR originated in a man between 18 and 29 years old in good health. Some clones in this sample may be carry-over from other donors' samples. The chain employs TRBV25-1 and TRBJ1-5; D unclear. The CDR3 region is CASSEPGMQPQHF. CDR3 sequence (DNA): TGTGCCAGCAGTGAACCGGGGATGCAGCCCCAGCATTTT.